The rows below give T cell receptor beta chains drawn from one sample of a study of shared T cell receptors in the human thymus. Assay used: immunoSEQ multiplex PCR; TCRdb lists only in-frame clones, some missing. Among some 700,000 clones listed, approximately 90% were seen once. The sample was also linked to a second study, of human thymus T cells.

The sample was thymocytes. The receptors originated from a boy under three years old with a congenital heart defect. The CDR3 runs from the conserved cysteine through the conserved F or W. Each record gives: V gene, J gene, clone size, D gene, CDR3 DNA, CDR3 protein. A D gene is named only where the DNA matches it firmly. Where a row states a size, it is once, few, many or the class of an expanded clone; other rows omit it.

>TRBV15|TRBJ2-7|-|TRBD2
TGTGCCACCAGCAGAGGGGTCCTGCCGGGGAGCGGGAGGTCCTACGAGCAGTACTTC
CATSRGVLPGSGRSYEQYF
>TRBV11-2|TRBJ1-2|-|-
TGTGCCAGCAGCTTTCCGGGAGCCGCCTATGGCTACACCTTC
CASSFPGAAYGYTF
>TRBV14|TRBJ2-2|-|TRBD2
TGTGCCAGCAGCCAAGCTCCGGGACTAGCGGGGGGGAACACCGGGGAGCTGTTTTTT
CASSQAPGLAGGNTGELFF
>TRBV6-1|TRBJ1-5|-|TRBD1
TGTGCCAGCAGTTCTCAGGGGGATCAGCCCCAGCATTTT
CASSSQGDQPQHF
>TRBV14|TRBJ2-5|-|-
TGTGCCAGCAGCCAAATCCCCTCCAGCAGGGTCCAAGAGACCCAGTACTTC
CASSQIPSSRVQETQYF
>TRBV10-3|TRBJ1-3|-|TRBD1
TGTGCCACCCAGAGACAGGGGGCTGTCTCTGGAAACACCATATATTTT
CATQRQGAVSGNTIYF
>TRBV4-3|TRBJ2-1|-|-
TGCGCCAGCAGCCAAGATGTCGGCGGGAAAAAAATGGATGAGCAGTTCTTC
CASSQDVGGKKMDEQFF
>TRBV7-8|TRBJ1-3|-|TRBD1
TGTGCCAGCAGCGTGACAGGGGGCGGAAACACCATATATTTT
CASSVTGGGNTIYF
>TRBV18|TRBJ2-1|-|TRBD1
TGTGCCAGCTCACAGACCCGGGACAGTTACAATGAGCAGTTCTTC
CASSQTRDSYNEQFF
>TRBV15|TRBJ2-1|once|TRBD1
TGTGCCACCAGCGGGACAGGGGGACACAATGAGCAGTTCTTC
CATSGTGGHNEQFF
>TRBV21-1|TRBJ2-1|-|-
TGTGCCAGCATCACATTGGACAGGAAGAATGAGCAGTTCTTC
CASITLDRKNEQFF
>TRBV5-1|TRBJ2-7|-|TRBD2
TGCGCCAGCAGCTTGCCCACCGGGACTAGTACATCCTCCGAGCAGTACTTC
CASSLPTGTSTSSEQYF
>TRBV27|TRBJ2-7|-|TRBD1
TGTGCCAGCAGCCAGACCCGGGACAGGGGCTACGAGCAGTACTTC
CASSQTRDRGYEQYF
>TRBV6-5|TRBJ2-7|-|TRBD2
TGTGCCAGCAGTTCCACTGCGGGAGCCTACGAGCAGTACTTC
CASSSTAGAYEQYF
>TRBV19|TRBJ1-4|-|-
TGTGCCAGTAGTATACCCCCAGATGAAAAACTGTTTTTT
CASSIPPDEKLFF
>TRBV19|TRBJ1-1|once|-
TGTGCCAGTAGTAGAGACAGTGAGAACACTGAAGCTTTCTTT
CASSRDSENTEAFF
>TRBV4-2|TRBJ2-3|-|TRBD2
TGTGCCAGCAGCCAATCTCTAGCGGGAACCCCCACAGATACGCAGTATTTT
CASSQSLAGTPTDTQYF
>TRBV11-2|TRBJ2-7|-|TRBD1
TGTGCCAGCAGAAGGGCAGGGGGCTACGAGCAGTACTTC
CASRRAGGYEQYF
>TRBV4-2|TRBJ2-1|few|-
TGTGCCAGCAGCCCCGCCGGGGGTGAGCAGTTCTTC
CASSPAGGEQFF
>TRBV30|TRBJ2-7|-|TRBD2
TGTGCCTGGAATACCGGGGGGGGGCCGGGAGGTGACGAGCAGTACTTC
CAWNTGGGPGGDEQYF
>TRBV2|TRBJ2-5|-|-
TGTGCCAGCAGAGACGGGGAGCAAGAGACCCAGTACTTC
CASRDGEQETQYF
>TRBV28|TRBJ2-3|-|-
TGTGCCAGCAGTTGGAGGGAGCAATCCACAGATACGCAGTATTTT
CASSWREQSTDTQYF
>TRBV11-3|TRBJ2-7|-|-
TGTGCCAGCAGCTTAGGTGGGGGAGGTCCCTACGAGCAGTACTTC
CASSLGGGGPYEQYF
>TRBV11-2|TRBJ2-6|-|-
TGTGCCAGCAGCTTAGTGGGAGTCTCTGGGGCCAACGTCCTGACTTTC
CASSLVGVSGANVLTF
>TRBV7-8|TRBJ2-2|-|-
TGTGCCAGCGGGCCGGAGGGACCCACCGGGGAGCTGTTTTTT
CASGPEGPTGELFF
>TRBV15|TRBJ1-4|-|-
TGTGCCACCAGCACCCCCCCGGTACAGGCAACTAATGAAAAACTGTTTTTT
CATSTPPVQATNEKLFF
>TRBV27|TRBJ1-5|-|TRBD1
TGTGCCAGCAGTTTGGGGACAGGGCCGAATCAGCCCCAGCATTTT
CASSLGTGPNQPQHF
>TRBV27|TRBJ2-7|-|-
TGTGCCAGCAGTCCCTACTCCTACGAGCAGTACTTC
CASSPYSYEQYF
>TRBV27|TRBJ2-7|-|-
TGTGCCAGCAGTTTCTCGGTAGGAGAAAGCTACGAGCAGTACTTC
CASSFSVGESYEQYF
>TRBV7-9|TRBJ2-3|-|TRBD1
TGTGCCAGCAGATCGCCAGCCGTGGGACAGGACACAGATACGCAGTATTTT
CASRSPAVGQDTDTQYF
>TRBV18|TRBJ1-1|-|-
TGTGCCAGCTCACCACCCACACAGGGTGACACTGAAGCTTTCTTT
CASSPPTQGDTEAFF
>TRBV4-2|TRBJ2-3|-|TRBD2
TGTGCCAGCAGCCAAGATGGACCCGGGGGGGACACAGATACGCAGTATTTT
CASSQDGPGGDTDTQYF
>TRBV15|TRBJ1-2|-|TRBD1
TGTGCCACCAGCAGAGATGATACAGGGGATGGGTATGGCTACACCTTC
CATSRDDTGDGYGYTF